The T cell receptor (beta chain) described here comes from a study of long-term antiretroviral therapy in people with HIV. Samples were assayed with immunoSEQ v3.0 at survey level. This table comes from immunoSEQ multiplex PCR, and its TCRdb copy is limited to in-frame clones, with some not included. The repertoire holds some 48,000 clones, around 80% seen once, with 3% in the top ten. The CDR3 contains 18 residues. The germline gives CDR1 MDHEN, CDR2 SYDVKM. V was trimmed by 2 bases and J by 7 bases, leaving 23 bases between them. The sample here was unsorted PBMCs, taken 0.8 years after starting antiretroviral therapy. The rearrangement links TRBV28 to TRBJ2-2; D possibly uses TRBD1 or TRBD2 (6 bases each). The clonotype originates from a woman aged 18-30 years with HIV. As DNA, the CDR3 is TGTGCCAGCAGTTTAAGGTTGGGGGGCGCTGAAATTAACGGGGAGCTGTTTTTT. Amino acids: CASSLRLGGAEINGELFF.